The following is a T cell receptor (beta chain) sequence with its context. The record originates from a study of Ad26.COV2.S vaccination and SARS-CoV-2 variants. Treatment meaning: some 19 received Ad26.COV2.S at low or high dose, single or two shots; roughly 5 received placebo; per-sample allocation not given. Samples came from day 63 after the first vaccine or placebo injection. Donation was by an adult aged 18-55 years who was in Boston. This table comes from immunoSEQ multiplex PCR, and its TCRdb copy is limited to in-frame clones, with some not included. The repertoire holds roughly 380,000 clones, with around 87% as singletons. The CDR3 totals 15 residues. V shed 0 bases, J shed 3 bases, and the junction held 4 bases outside the gene matches. Germline values: CDR1 LNHDA, CDR2 SQIVND (reference sequence).

The source was peripheral blood, collected in a trial of Ad26.COV2.S vaccine versus placebo. The chain joins TRBV19 to TRBJ1-1, with 7 bases lining up with TRBD1. This sequence originates from a person aged 18-60 years who received the Ad26.COV2.S COVID-19 vaccine or a placebo. CDR3 loop: CASSIEAGGYTEAFF. CDR3 DNA sequence: TGTGCCAGTAGTATAGAGGCAGGGGGTTACACTGAAGCTTTCTTT.